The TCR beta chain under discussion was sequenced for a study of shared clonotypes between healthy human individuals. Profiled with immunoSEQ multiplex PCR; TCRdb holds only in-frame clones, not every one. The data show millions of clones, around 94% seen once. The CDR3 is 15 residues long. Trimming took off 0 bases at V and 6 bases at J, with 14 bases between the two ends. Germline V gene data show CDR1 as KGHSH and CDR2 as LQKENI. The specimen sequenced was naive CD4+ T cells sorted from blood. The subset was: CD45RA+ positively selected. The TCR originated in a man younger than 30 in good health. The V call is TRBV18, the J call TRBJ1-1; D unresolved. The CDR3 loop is CASSPPGMGWAEAFF. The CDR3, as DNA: TGTGCCAGCTCACCACCAGGGATGGGATGGGCTGAAGCTTTCTTT.